The sample holds a few counts of the clone carrying this T cell receptor (beta chain). In TCRdb, the 5' RACE reads were re-called with MiXCR into one record per CDR3 protein. The repertoire has approximately 500,000 distinct CDR3 sequences, roughly a quarter of them found once; the top ten carry 2.9%. These data belong to a study of identical twins. Germline V gene lookup returns CDR1 LNHDA and CDR2 SQIVND (reference sequence). The CDR3 is made up of 12 amino acids. The V and J ends lost 6 bases and 8 bases respectively, with 13 bases between them. Another study also made use of these data, one on T cells expressing NK-cell markers.

This clonotype was sampled from a young woman in good health. The V and J genes are TRBV19 and TRBJ1-1, with D maybe TRBD1 (6 bases). The sequencing input was CD4+ T cells sorted from blood. The CDR3, as DNA: TGTGCCAGTAGCAAAGCGGGGGGCGAAGCTTTCTTT. This codes for CASSKAGGEAFF. Full variable domain (outside the CDR3, taken from reference TRBV19 and TRBJ1-1): DGGITQSPKYLFRKEGQNVTLSCEQNLNHDAMYWYRQDPGQGLRLIYYSQIVNDFQKGDIAEGYSVSREKKESFPLTVTSAQKNPTAFYLCASSKAGGEAFFGQGTRLTVV.